These 13 T cell receptor beta chains share one sample of origin, sequenced in a study of CD8 T cells in ankylosing spondylitis. Study-level points and caveats: A TCR beta motif made of under 10 highly homologous variants seemed typical of ankylosing spondylitis blood.

These receptors have no known antigen. TCRdb reprocessed the 5' RACE reads with MiXCR, giving one entry per CDR3 protein. The data show fewer than 500,000 distinct CDR3 sequences, with 26% seen just once and 0.89% held by the top ten. Material for sequencing was blood, either unsorted or a sorted T cell fraction (not recorded which). The receptors shown here come from a male donor with ankylosing spondylitis.

The chain links TRBV20-1 to TRBJ2-1, with D possibly TRBD1 on 5 matching bases. V dropped 7 bases and J dropped 2 bases, with 15 bases sitting between them. Germline V gene lookup returns CDR1 DFQATT and CDR2 SNEGSKA (reference sequence). This CDR3 comprises 14 residues. The DNA for the CDR3 is TGCAGTGGGGAAGGGGCGCTAGCCTACAATGAGCAGTTCTTC. It is translated as CSGEGALAYNEQFF.

This sequence joins TRBV14 and TRBJ2-3, with TRBD1 matching over 8 bases. V lost 0 bases to trimming and J lost 0 bases; unmatched junction nucleotides: 11. Germline V CDR1 and CDR2: SGHDN, FVKESK. This CDR3 is 19 amino acids long. The CDR3 sequence is CASSQDHRSDRDSTDTQYF. The CDR3 DNA follows: TGTGCCAGCAGCCAAGATCATCGTTCGGACAGGGATAGCACAGATACGCAGTATTTT.

The chain recombines TRBV5-4 with TRBJ2-7, with a weak D call TRBD2 (5 bases). The germline V gene has CDR1 SGHNT and CDR2 YYREEE (reference sequence). V lost 4 bases to trimming and J lost 1 base, with 15 bases between them. The CDR3 runs 15 residues. The CDR3 spells CASSPDGSRSYEQYF. The CDR3 DNA sequence: TGTGCCAGCAGCCCAGATGGGAGTCGATCCTACGAGCAGTACTTC.

This sequence joins TRBV21-1 and TRBJ2-5; the table's D call, TRBD2, was not checked against the DNA. TRBV21-1 is given as a pseudogene. This CDR3 is 16 amino acids long. This CDR3 is CASSFGASGRQETQYF. The CDR3 bases are TGTGCCAGCAGCTTTGGTGCTAGCGGGCGCCAAGAGACCCAGTACTTC.

This clonotype has a handful of counts. The chain employs TRBV4-2 and TRBJ2-4, with D tentatively TRBD2 (6 bases). This CDR3 contains 15 residues. The germline V gene has CDR1 LGHNA and CDR2 YNFKEQ. The germline V and J ends were trimmed by 4 bases and 6 bases, with 16 bases remaining between them. In nucleotides, the CDR3 is TGTGCCAGCAGCCGAGGAGGGGAATGGGGAAACATTCAGTACTTC. Its translation is CASSRGGEWGNIQYF.

In its sample, this clonotype was seen a few times. This chain links TRBV2 with TRBJ1-5; D unresolved. Trimming shortened V by 6 bases and J by 4 bases, and 13 bases separated the two germline ends. The CDR3 spans 14 residues. CDR1 is SNHLY, CDR2 FYNNEI, per germline. This CDR3 reads CASSVEASNQPQHF. The CDR3, as DNA: TGTGCCAGCAGCGTCGAGGCGTCGAATCAGCCCCAGCATTTT.

In this sample, this clonotype turned up once. J is TRBJ2-7 and V is TRBV7-2, with TRBD2 matching over 12 bases. Germline assignment: CDR1 SGHTA and CDR2 FQGNSA. V dropped 4 bases and J dropped 3; count of bases not matched to a gene: 4. This CDR3 is built from 15 residues. The CDR3 protein is CASSSRLAGDYEQYV. The CDR3 bases are TGTGCCAGCAGCTCCCGACTAGCGGGAGACTACGAGCAGTACGTC.

The J gene is TRBJ1-5, the V gene TRBV19; no clear D gene. Trimming stripped 7 bases from V and 5 bases from J, with 18 bases between. The CDR3 spans 15 residues. Germline V gene data show CDR1 as LNHDA and CDR2 as SQIVND (reference sequence). The CDR3 DNA reads as TGTGCCAGTAATCCAGCGGAGGGATCGGATCAGCCCCAGCATTTT. Translation gives CASNPAEGSDQPQHF.

With respect to this clonotype: The CDR3 does not end in the conserved phenylalanine or tryptophan, so this is likely a read error. The rearrangement uses TRBV18 and TRBJ1-1; D perhaps matches TRBD1 (6 bases). With 1 base removed from V and 0 bases from J, the gap between germline ends came to 9 bases. Germline-derived CDR1 and CDR2 are KGHSH and LQKENI. The CDR3 is 15 residues long. CDR3 sequence (DNA): TGTGCCAGCTCACCACTGACAGGTTTGAACACTGAAGCTTTCCTT. Protein: CASSPLTGLNTEAFL.

There are a few counts of this clonotype. The chain joins TRBV7-2 to TRBJ1-1, with 9 bases that match TRBD1. The length of the CDR3 is 15 residues. Germline-derived CDR1 and CDR2 are SGHTA and FQGNSA. Trimming removed 6 bases from V and 4 bases from J; junction bases left unmatched: 9. In DNA form, the CDR3 reads TGTGCCAGCAGTACGACAGGGGGTCTTGGCACTGAAGCTTTCTTT. Protein sequence: CASSTTGGLGTEAFF.

This chain joins TRBV7-2 and TRBJ2-1; D gene uncertain. The germline V gene has CDR1 SGHTA and CDR2 FQGNSA. Trimming shortened V by 1 base and J by 9 bases, and 13 bases separated the two germline ends. This CDR3 comprises 14 residues. The CDR3 bases are TGTGCCAGCAGCTTAGGCTACAGTTATCCTGAGCAGTTCTTC. The encoded protein is CASSLGYSYPEQFF. Full variable domain (rest looked up from reference TRBV7-2 and TRBJ2-1): GAGVSQSPSNKVTEKGKDVELRCDPISGHTALYWYRQSLGQGLEFLIYFQGNSAPDKSGLPSDRFSAERTGGSVSTLTIQRTQQEDSAVYLCASSLGYSYPEQFFGPGTRLTVL.

V and J are TRBV5-4 and TRBJ2-1, with 9 bases fitting TRBD2. Germline loops: CDR1 SGHNT, CDR2 YYREEE (reference sequence). V shed 3 bases, J shed 7 bases, and the junction held 17 bases outside the gene matches. The CDR3 is 18 residues long. CDR3 nucleotides: TGTGCCAGCAGCTATAACGCGGGGGAGGCGGGAGGGCAGAATGAGCAGTTCTTC. Encoded protein: CASSYNAGEAGGQNEQFF.

This clonotype was observed a handful of times. V gene TRBV5-1 combines with J gene TRBJ2-5; possibly TRBD1 for D (5 bases). The CDR3 loop spans 16 amino acids. Germline-derived CDR1 and CDR2 are SGHRS and YFSETQ. Trimming left V 0 bases short and J 2 bases short, with 14 bases between. CDR3 sequence reads: CASSLGRASLQETQYF. The CDR3 coding sequence is TGCGCCAGCAGCTTGGGCAGGGCGAGTCTACAAGAGACCCAGTACTTC.